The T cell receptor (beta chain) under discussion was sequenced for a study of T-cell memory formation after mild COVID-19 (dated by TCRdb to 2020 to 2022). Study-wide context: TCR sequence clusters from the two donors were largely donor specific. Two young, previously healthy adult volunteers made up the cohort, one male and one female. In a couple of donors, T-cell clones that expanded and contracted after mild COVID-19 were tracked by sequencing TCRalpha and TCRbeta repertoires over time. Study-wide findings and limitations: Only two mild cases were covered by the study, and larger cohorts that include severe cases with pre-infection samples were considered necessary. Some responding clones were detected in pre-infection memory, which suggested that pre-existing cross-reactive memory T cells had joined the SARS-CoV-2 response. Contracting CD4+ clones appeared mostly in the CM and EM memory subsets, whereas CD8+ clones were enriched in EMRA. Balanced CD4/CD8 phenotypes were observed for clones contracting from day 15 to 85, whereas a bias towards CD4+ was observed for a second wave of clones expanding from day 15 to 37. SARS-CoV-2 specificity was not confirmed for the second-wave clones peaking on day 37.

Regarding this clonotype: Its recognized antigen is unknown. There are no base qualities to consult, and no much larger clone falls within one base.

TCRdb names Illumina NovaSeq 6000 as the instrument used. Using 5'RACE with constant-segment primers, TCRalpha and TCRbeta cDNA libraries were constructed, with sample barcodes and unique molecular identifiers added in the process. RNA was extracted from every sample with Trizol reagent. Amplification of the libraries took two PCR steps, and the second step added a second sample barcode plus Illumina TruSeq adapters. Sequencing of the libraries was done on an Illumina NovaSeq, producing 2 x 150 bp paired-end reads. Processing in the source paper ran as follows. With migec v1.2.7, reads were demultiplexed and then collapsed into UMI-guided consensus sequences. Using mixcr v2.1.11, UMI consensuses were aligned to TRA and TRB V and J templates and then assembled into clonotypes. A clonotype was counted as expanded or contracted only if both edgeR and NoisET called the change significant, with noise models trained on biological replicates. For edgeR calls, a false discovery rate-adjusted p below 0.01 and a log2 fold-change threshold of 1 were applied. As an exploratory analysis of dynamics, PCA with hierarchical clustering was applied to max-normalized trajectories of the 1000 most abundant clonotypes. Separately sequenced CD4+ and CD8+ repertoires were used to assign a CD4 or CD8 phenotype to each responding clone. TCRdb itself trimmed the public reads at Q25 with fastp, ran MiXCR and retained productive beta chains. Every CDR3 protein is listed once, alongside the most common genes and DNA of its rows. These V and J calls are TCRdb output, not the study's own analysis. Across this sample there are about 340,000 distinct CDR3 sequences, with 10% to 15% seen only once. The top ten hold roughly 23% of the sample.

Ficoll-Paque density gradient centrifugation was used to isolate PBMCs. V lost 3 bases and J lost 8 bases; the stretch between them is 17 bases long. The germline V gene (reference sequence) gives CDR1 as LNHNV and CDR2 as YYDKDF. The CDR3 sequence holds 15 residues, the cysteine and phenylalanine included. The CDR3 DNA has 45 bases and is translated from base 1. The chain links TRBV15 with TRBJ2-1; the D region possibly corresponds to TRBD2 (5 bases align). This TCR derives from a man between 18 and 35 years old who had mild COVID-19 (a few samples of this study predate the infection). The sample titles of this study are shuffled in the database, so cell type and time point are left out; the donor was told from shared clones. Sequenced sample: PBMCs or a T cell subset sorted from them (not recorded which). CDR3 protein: CATSSLEASLHEQFF. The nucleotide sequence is TGTGCCACCAGCAGCCTCGAGGCTAGCCTCCATGAGCAGTTCTTC. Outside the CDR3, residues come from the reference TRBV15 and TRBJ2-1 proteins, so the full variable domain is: DAMVIQNPRYQVTQFGKPVTLSCSQTLNHNVMYWYQQKSSQAPKLLFHYYDKDFNNEADTPDNFQSRRPNTSFCFLDIRSPGLGDTAMYLCATSSLEASLHEQFFGPGTRLTVL.